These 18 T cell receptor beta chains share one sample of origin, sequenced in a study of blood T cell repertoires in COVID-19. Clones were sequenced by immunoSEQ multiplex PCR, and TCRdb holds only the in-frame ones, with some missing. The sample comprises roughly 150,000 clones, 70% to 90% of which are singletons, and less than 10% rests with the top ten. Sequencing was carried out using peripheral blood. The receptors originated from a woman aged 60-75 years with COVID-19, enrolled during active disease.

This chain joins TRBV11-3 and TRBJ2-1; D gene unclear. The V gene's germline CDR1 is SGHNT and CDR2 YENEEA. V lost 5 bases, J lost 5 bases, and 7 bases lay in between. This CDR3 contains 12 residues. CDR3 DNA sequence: TGTGCCAGCAGCAAAATAGACAATGAGCAGTTCTTC. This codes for CASSKIDNEQFF.

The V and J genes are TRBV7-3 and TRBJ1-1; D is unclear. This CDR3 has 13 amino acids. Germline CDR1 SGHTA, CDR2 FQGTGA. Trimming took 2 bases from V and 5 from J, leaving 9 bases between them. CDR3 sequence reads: CASSLGQLTEAFF. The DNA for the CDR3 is TGTGCCAGCAGCTTAGGGCAGTTAACTGAAGCTTTCTTT.

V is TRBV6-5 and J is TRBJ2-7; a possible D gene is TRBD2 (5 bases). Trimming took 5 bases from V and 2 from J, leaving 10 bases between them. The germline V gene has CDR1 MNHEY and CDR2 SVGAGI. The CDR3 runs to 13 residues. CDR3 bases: TGTGCCAGCAGTCCTTCCGGGACCTACGAGCAGTACGTC. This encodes CASSPSGTYEQYV.

CDR3 residues: CASSELASYNEQFF. CDR3 nucleotides: TGTGCCAGCAGCGAGCTAGCGTCCTACAATGAGCAGTTCTTC. This chain links TRBV9 with TRBJ2-1, with D tentatively TRBD2 (6 bases). Germline V gene sequence: CDR1 SGDLS, CDR2 YYNGEE. Trimming stripped 3 bases from V and 1 base from J, with 8 bases between. There are 14 residues in the CDR3.

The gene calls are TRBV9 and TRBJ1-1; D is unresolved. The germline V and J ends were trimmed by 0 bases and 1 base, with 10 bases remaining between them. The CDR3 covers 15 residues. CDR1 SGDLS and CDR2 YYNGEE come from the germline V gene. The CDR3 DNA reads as TGTGCCAGCAGCGTAGAAACAGCGGAGAACACTGAAGCTTTCTTT. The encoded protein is CASSVETAENTEAFF.

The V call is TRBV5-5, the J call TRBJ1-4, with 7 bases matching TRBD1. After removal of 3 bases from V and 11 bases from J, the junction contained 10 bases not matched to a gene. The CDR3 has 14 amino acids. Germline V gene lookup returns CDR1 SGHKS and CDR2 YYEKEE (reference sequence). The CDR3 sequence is CASSSRQGGGKLFF. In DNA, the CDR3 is TGTGCCAGCAGCTCCCGACAGGGAGGCGGGAAACTGTTTTTT. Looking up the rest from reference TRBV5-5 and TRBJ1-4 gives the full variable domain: DAGVTQSPTHLIKTRGQQVTLRCSPISGHKSVSWYQQVLGQGPQFIFQYYEKEERGRGNFPDRFSARQFPNYSSELNVNALLLGDSALYLCASSSRQGGGKLFFGSGTQLSVL.

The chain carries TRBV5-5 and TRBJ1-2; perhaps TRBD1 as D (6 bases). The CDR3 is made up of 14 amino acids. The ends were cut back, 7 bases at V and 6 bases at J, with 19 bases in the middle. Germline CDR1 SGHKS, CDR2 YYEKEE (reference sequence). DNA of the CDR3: TGTGCCAGCGCCTCTGCCAGGGGAATTGATGGCTACACCTTC. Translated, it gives CASASARGIDGYTF.

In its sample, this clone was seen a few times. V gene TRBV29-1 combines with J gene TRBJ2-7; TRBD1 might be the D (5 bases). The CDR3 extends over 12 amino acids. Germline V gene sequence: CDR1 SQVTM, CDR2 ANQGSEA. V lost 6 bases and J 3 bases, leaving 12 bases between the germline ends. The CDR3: CSVGHLGYEQYF. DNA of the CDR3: TGCAGCGTCGGACATCTGGGCTACGAGCAGTACTTC.

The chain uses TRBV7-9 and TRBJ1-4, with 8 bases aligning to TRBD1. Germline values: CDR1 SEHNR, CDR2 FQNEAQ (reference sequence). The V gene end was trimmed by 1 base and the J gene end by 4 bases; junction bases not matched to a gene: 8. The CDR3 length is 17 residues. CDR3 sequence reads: CASSLVGRGLVNEKLFF. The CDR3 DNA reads TGTGCCAGCAGCTTAGTAGGCAGGGGGCTTGTTAATGAAAAACTGTTTTTT. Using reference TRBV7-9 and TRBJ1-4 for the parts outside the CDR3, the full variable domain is DTGVSQNPRHKITKRGQNVTFRCDPISEHNRLYWYRQTLGQGPEFLTYFQNEAQLEKSRLLSDRFSAERPKGSFSTLEIQRTEQGDSAMYLCASSLVGRGLVNEKLFFGSGTQLSVL.

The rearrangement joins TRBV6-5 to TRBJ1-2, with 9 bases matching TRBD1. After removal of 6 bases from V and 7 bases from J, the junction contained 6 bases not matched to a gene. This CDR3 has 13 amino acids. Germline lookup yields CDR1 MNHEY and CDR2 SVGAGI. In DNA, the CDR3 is TGTGCCAGCAGCCCGGACAGGGGAGGTGGCTACACCTTC. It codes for CASSPDRGGGYTF.

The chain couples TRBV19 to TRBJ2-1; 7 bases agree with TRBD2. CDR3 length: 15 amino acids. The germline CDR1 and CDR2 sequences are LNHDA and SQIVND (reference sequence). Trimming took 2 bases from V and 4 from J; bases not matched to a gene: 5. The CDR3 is CASSIRSSGYNEQFF. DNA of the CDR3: TGTGCCAGTAGTATACGGTCTAGCGGTTACAATGAGCAGTTCTTC.

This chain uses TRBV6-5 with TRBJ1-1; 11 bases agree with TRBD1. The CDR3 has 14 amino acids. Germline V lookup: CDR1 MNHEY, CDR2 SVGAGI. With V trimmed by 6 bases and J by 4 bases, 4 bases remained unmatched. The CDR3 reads CASREGQGGTEAFF. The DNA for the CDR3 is TGTGCCAGCAGAGAGGGACAGGGGGGCACTGAAGCTTTCTTT.

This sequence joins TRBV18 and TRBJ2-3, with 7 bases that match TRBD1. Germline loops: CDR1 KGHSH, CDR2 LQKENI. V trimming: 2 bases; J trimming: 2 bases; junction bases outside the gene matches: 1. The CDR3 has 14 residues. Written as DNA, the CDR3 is TGTGCCAGCTCACCAGGGACAGTCACAGATACGCAGTATTTT. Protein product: CASSPGTVTDTQYF.

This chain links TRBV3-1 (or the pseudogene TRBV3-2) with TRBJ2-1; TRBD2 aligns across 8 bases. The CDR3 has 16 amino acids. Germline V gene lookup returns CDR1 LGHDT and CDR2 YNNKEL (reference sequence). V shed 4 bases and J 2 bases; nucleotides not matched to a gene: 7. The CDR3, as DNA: TGTGCCAGCAGCCCCTTAGCGGGACTCGCCTACAATGAGCAGTTCTTC. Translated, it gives CASSPLAGLAYNEQFF.

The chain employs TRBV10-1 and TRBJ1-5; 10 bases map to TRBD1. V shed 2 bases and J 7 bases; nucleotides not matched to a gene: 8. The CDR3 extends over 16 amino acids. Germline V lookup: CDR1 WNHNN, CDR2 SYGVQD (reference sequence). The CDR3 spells CASSERRGQGRQPQHF. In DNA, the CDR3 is TGCGCCAGCAGTGAGAGGCGGGGACAGGGGAGACAGCCCCAGCATTTT.

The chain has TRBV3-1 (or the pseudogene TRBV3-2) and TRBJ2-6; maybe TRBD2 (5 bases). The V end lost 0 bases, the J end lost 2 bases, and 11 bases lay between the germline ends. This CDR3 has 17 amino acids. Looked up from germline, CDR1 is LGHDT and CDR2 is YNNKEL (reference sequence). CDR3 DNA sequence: TGTGCCAGCAGCCAAGATGGGCGGGTAACTGGGGCCAACGTCCTGACTTTC. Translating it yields CASSQDGRVTGANVLTF.

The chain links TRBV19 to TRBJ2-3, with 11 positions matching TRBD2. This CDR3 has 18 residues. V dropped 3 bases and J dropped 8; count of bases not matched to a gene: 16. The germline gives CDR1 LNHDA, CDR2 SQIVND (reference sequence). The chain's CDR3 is CASSMGPFSGRAQGTQYF. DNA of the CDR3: TGTGCCAGTAGTATGGGGCCCTTTAGCGGGAGGGCCCAGGGTACGCAGTATTTT.

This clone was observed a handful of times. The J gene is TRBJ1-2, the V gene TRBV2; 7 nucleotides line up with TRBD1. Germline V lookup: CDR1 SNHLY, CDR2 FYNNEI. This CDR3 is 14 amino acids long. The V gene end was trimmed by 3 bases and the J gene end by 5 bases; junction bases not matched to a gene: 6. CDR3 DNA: TGTGCCAGCAGTGAGGCAGGGGGATGGTATGGCTACACCTTC. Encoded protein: CASSEAGGWYGYTF.